These 30 T cell receptor beta chains were sequenced from one sample in a study of TIL therapy for anti-PD-1-resistant metastatic lung cancer. Time point denoted: pre-treatment sample, taken before nivolumab and TIL therapy. Most excised metastases sampled were pleural nodules or supraclavicular lymph nodes. The libraries were made with immunoSEQ v3. Produced via immunoSEQ multiplex PCR; TCRdb's table is partial and in-frame only. The sample shows more than 25,000 clones, approximately 77% of them seen only once. Material: tumor tissue, obtained at baseline. These receptors all stem from a person aged 25-79 years with non-small cell lung cancer.

The chain is built from TRBV10-3 and TRBJ1-1; the match to TRBD1 covers 9 bases. V gave up 6 bases and J gave up 1 base; unmatched junction bases: 0. Germline V gives CDR1 ENHRY, CDR2 SYGVKD. The CDR3 spans 13 residues. CDR3 region: CAIRTGGNTEAFF. As DNA, the CDR3 is TGTGCCATCAGGACAGGGGGGAACACTGAAGCTTTCTTT.

The chain recombines TRBV4-3 with TRBJ1-1, with a possible D match to TRBD1 (6 bases). The CDR3 covers 15 residues. With 7 bases removed from V and 4 bases from J, the gap between germline ends came to 19 bases. The V gene's germline CDR1 is LGHNA and CDR2 YSLEER. CDR3 residues: CASTPAQGSGTEAFF. CDR3 sequence (DNA): TGCGCCAGCACCCCAGCTCAGGGGTCGGGCACTGAAGCTTTCTTT.

This clone was found once. The chain recombines TRBV10-1 with TRBJ2-7, with TRBD2 as a possible D gene (7 bases). The CDR3 is 12 residues long. Trimming stripped 4 bases from V and 8 bases from J, with 12 bases between. CDR1 and CDR2 (germline): WNHNN, SYGVQD (reference sequence). This CDR3 reads CASSGVGGQQYF. The CDR3 DNA sequence: TGCGCCAGCAGTGGAGTCGGGGGGCAGCAGTACTTC.

This clone was detected once. The genes are TRBV5-4 and TRBJ2-1; TRBD2 agrees at 7 bases. Per the germline V gene, CDR1 is SGHNT and CDR2 is YYREEE (reference sequence). V was pared by 0 bases and J by 7 bases, with 7 bases of the junction left unmatched. The CDR3 contains 15 residues. The CDR3 reads CASSLGGGGTNEQFF. DNA for the CDR3: TGTGCCAGCAGCTTGGGAGGCGGGGGAACGAATGAGCAGTTCTTC. Combining the CDR3 with reference TRBV5-4 and TRBJ2-1 gives the whole variable domain ETGVTQSPTHLIKTRGQQVTLRCSSQSGHNTVSWYQQALGQGPQFIFQYYREEENGRGNFPPRFSGLQFPNYSSELNVNALELDDSALYLCASSLGGGGTNEQFFGPGTRLTVL.

The gene calls are TRBV2 and TRBJ2-3; D remains unclear. V lost 2 bases to trimming and J lost 6 bases, with 6 bases between them. CDR3 size: 12 residues. The germline V gene has CDR1 SNHLY and CDR2 FYNNEI. Here the CDR3 reads CASSELHDTQYF. The DNA of the CDR3 is TGTGCCAGCAGTGAATTGCACGATACGCAGTATTTT.

The genes are TRBV23-1 and TRBJ2-7; D gene unclear. TRBV23-1 is noted as an ORF with a role that remains uncertain. V gave up 4 bases and J gave up 2 bases, with 9 bases separating them. The CDR3 is 13 residues long. CDR3 sequence (DNA): TGCGCCAGCAGTCTGAGAACCCCCTACGAGCAGTACTTC. Encoded protein: CASSLRTPYEQYF.

This clone was counted a single time. The J gene is TRBJ2-1, the V gene TRBV5-4, with 10 bases aligning to TRBD2. Unmatched junction bases numbered 8, after V lost 5 bases and J lost 6 bases. This CDR3 has 15 amino acids. The germline gives CDR1 SGHNT, CDR2 YYREEE (reference sequence). CDR3 region: CASRERLAGGNEQFF. In nucleotides, the CDR3 is TGTGCCAGCAGGGAGAGATTAGCGGGGGGCAATGAGCAGTTCTTC.

This clone was recorded once. The rearrangement uses TRBV11-2 and TRBJ2-3; D gene uncertain. There are 15 residues in the CDR3. Trimming pared 5 bases from V and 0 bases from J, leaving 12 bases between. Per the germline V gene, CDR1 is SGHAT and CDR2 is FQNNGV. CDR3 loop: CASSLSGRSTDTQYF. The CDR3 bases are TGTGCCAGCAGCCTGAGTGGTCGAAGCACAGATACGCAGTATTTT.

The CDR3 sequence is CASSLGDRAYEQYF. The CDR3 DNA follows: TGTGCCAGCAGCTTAGGGGACAGGGCCTACGAGCAGTACTTC. The chain employs TRBV11-3 and TRBJ2-7, with 9 bases lining up with TRBD1. This CDR3 is built from 14 residues. Germline loops: CDR1 SGHNT, CDR2 YENEEA. With V trimmed by 1 base and J by 2 bases, 0 bases remained unmatched.

This chain's CDR3 is CASSTDRGTDTQYF. The CDR3 coding sequence is TGTGCCAGCAGCACGGACAGGGGGACAGATACGCAGTATTTT. The chain links TRBV5-5 to TRBJ2-3; TRBD1 agrees at 10 bases. Germline V gene lookup returns CDR1 SGHKS and CDR2 YYEKEE (reference sequence). The J segment lost 3 bases and the V segment lost 4 bases, leaving 2 bases of the junction unmatched. This CDR3 contains 14 residues.

The chain links TRBV19 to TRBJ2-3; D is perhaps TRBD1 (6 bases). CDR1 is LNHDA and CDR2 is SQIVND in the germline V gene (reference sequence). There are 17 residues in the CDR3. Trimming cost V 2 bases and J 6 bases, with 21 bases left between them. The CDR3 is CASSIPRGHPPGDTQYF. The CDR3 DNA reads TGTGCCAGTAGTATACCAAGGGGACACCCGCCAGGGGATACGCAGTATTTT.

V and J are TRBV5-6 and TRBJ2-2; D may correspond to TRBD1 or TRBD2 (5 bases each). The CDR3 spans 18 residues. Germline V gene lookup returns CDR1 SGHDT and CDR2 YYEEEE. V lost 0 bases and J lost 0, with 15 bases in between. The DNA for the CDR3 is TGTGCCAGCAGCTTGGGGCCGCCCGGGACCGCGAACACCGGGGAGCTGTTTTTT. This codes for CASSLGPPGTANTGELFF.

This clone has only a few counts. This chain links TRBV11-3 with TRBJ2-7; D remains ambiguous. Trimming took off 0 bases at V and 1 base at J, with 13 bases between the two ends. Looked up from germline, CDR1 is SGHNT and CDR2 is YENEEA. The CDR3 is 16 amino acids. The CDR3 bases are TGTGCCAGCAGCTTAGAGGGGTGGCGGAGTTCCTACGAGCAGTACTTC. Amino acids: CASSLEGWRSSYEQYF.

The chain joins TRBV14 to TRBJ1-4; TRBD1 matches 9 bases. Trimming removed 3 bases from V and 8 bases from J; junction bases left unmatched: 10. Germline lookup yields CDR1 SGHDN and CDR2 FVKESK. The CDR3 has 16 amino acids. The CDR3 is CASSHRTGEEGEKLFF. The CDR3 DNA reads TGTGCCAGCAGCCACCGGACAGGGGAAGAGGGAGAAAAACTGTTTTTT.

This chain connects TRBV5-6 to TRBJ1-2; no definite D call. V gave up 0 bases and J gave up 1 base, with 13 bases separating them. The CDR3 totals 16 residues. Per the germline V gene, CDR1 is SGHDT and CDR2 is YYEEEE. This CDR3 is CASSLGPQKNNYGYTF. The CDR3 region has the DNA TGTGCCAGCAGCTTGGGTCCGCAGAAGAATAACTATGGCTACACCTTC.

The rearrangement uses TRBV4-3 and TRBJ2-7; D perhaps matches TRBD2 (5 bases). V lost 3 bases and J 1 base, leaving 10 bases between the germline ends. Germline loops: CDR1 LGHNA, CDR2 YSLEER. This CDR3 comprises 14 residues. CDR3 DNA: TGCGCCAGCAGCCATAGGACGGGGTCCTACGAGCAGTACTTC. It translates to CASSHRTGSYEQYF.

The gene calls are TRBV14 and TRBJ2-1; D is uncertain. Trimming took off 7 bases at V and 7 bases at J, with 14 bases between the two ends. The CDR3 is 13 residues long. The germline V gene encodes CDR1 SGHDN and CDR2 FVKESK. Here the CDR3 reads CASTKLGSNEQFF. The CDR3 DNA sequence: TGTGCCAGCACCAAGTTGGGTTCGAATGAGCAGTTCTTC.

The chain joins TRBV5-1 to TRBJ1-3; possibly TRBD1 for D (5 bases). Germline V CDR1 and CDR2: SGHRS, YFSETQ. This CDR3 spans 14 amino acids. Trimming cost V 4 bases and J 2 bases, with 10 bases left between them. The chain's CDR3 is CASSHETAGNTIYF. CDR3 coding DNA: TGCGCCAGCAGCCATGAGACAGCTGGAAACACCATATATTTT.

Concerning this clone: The sample has other DNA sequences that encode this CDR3 too. V gene TRBV6-5 combines with J gene TRBJ1-2; no reliable D call. V was clipped by 2 bases and J by 3 bases, with 7 bases between them. Germline CDR1 is MNHEY and CDR2 is SVGAGI. The length of the CDR3 is 13 residues. The CDR3 is CASSYAGDYGYTF. DNA of the CDR3: TGTGCCAGCAGTTACGCTGGAGACTATGGCTACACCTTC.

This clone was counted only a few times. The genes are TRBV7-6 and TRBJ2-2; D possibly corresponds to TRBD1 (5 bases). There are 15 residues in the CDR3. From germline, CDR1 is SGHVS and CDR2 FNYEAQ. V was shortened by 5 bases and J by 8 bases, with 18 bases between the two germline ends. CDR3 nucleotides: TGTGCCAGCAGCGTACCGGGTCAGGGTCCAGGGGAGCTGTTTTTT. Translation: CASSVPGQGPGELFF.

V and J are TRBV7-2 and TRBJ2-2; the match to TRBD2 covers 13 bases. This CDR3 has 16 residues. With V trimmed by 5 bases and J by 0 bases, 0 bases remained unmatched. CDR1 SGHTA and CDR2 FQGNSA come from the germline V gene. CDR3 in DNA: TGTGCCAGCAGCGGACTAGCGGGGGCGAACACCGGGGAGCTGTTTTTT. Encoded protein: CASSGLAGANTGELFF.

The chain uses TRBV7-2 and TRBJ2-3; 13 nucleotides agree with TRBD2. Germline CDR1 is SGHTA and CDR2 is FQGNSA. V trimming: 5 bases; J trimming: 4 bases; junction bases outside the gene matches: 3. The CDR3 loop spans 15 amino acids. This CDR3 reads CASSRTSGGADTQYF. As DNA, the CDR3 is TGTGCCAGCAGCCGAACTAGCGGGGGGGCAGATACGCAGTATTTT.

The rearrangement joins TRBV4-3 to TRBJ1-1, with D possibly being TRBD1 (5 bases). The CDR3 totals 16 residues. Per the germline V gene, CDR1 is LGHNA and CDR2 is YSLEER. The germline V and J ends were trimmed by 0 bases and 0 bases, with 11 bases remaining between them. For the CDR3, the DNA is TGCGCCAGCAGCCAAGATCGGGGCCGACTGAACACTGAAGCTTTCTTT. Residues: CASSQDRGRLNTEAFF.

V usage is TRBV18 and J usage is TRBJ1-6, with a tentative D call TRBD1 (5 bases). This CDR3 region has 15 residues. V was cut by 3 bases and J by 9 bases, with 15 bases left in between. The germline gives CDR1 KGHSH, CDR2 LQKENI. CDR3 protein: CASSPAGPRLSPLHF. CDR3 coding DNA: TGTGCCAGCTCACCCGCGGGACCGAGACTTTCACCCCTCCACTTT.

This chain connects TRBV18 to TRBJ1-4; TRBD1 matches at 10 bases. The CDR3 loop spans 15 amino acids. Germline V gene data show CDR1 as KGHSH and CDR2 as LQKENI. The trim removed 3 bases at V and 8 bases at J, leaving 6 bases unmatched. CDR3 in amino acids: CASSPPGTGDEKLFF. In DNA form, the CDR3 reads TGTGCCAGCTCACCTCCGGGGACAGGGGACGAAAAACTGTTTTTT.

The rearrangement joins TRBV27 to TRBJ2-7, with D perhaps given as TRBD1 or TRBD2 (5 bases each). V lost 0 bases and J lost 6, with 18 bases in between. Germline CDR1 and CDR2: MNHEY and SMNVEV (reference sequence). The CDR3 consists of 16 residues. For the CDR3, the DNA is TGTGCCAGCAGTTTATCGACAGTTTCGGGATTTGGCGAGCAGTACTTC. Protein product: CASSLSTVSGFGEQYF.

This clone was seen more than once but under ten times. One end of the junction varies from germline; a read error may be responsible. This chain joins TRBV11-2 and TRBJ2-1; D not certain. In germline, CDR1 is SGHAT, CDR2 FQNNGV. The CDR3 totals 11 residues. DNA for the CDR3: TGTGCCAGCCTTTCCTTCAATGAGCAGTTCTTC. Translated, it gives CASLSFNEQFF.

This chain uses TRBV7-2 with TRBJ1-3; 12 bases are shared with TRBD1. Trimming at V came to 3 bases and at J to 3 bases, leaving 6 bases not matched to a gene. Germline-derived CDR1 and CDR2 are SGHTA and FQGNSA. CDR3 size: 17 residues. The CDR3 protein is CASSLDGTGGFGNTIYF. Written as DNA, the CDR3 is TGTGCCAGCAGCTTGGACGGGACAGGGGGCTTTGGAAACACCATATATTTT.

The chain carries TRBV19 and TRBJ2-5; D gene unclear. Deletions cut 9 bases from V and 7 bases from J, with 12 bases between. CDR3 size: 11 residues. The germline V gene encodes CDR1 LNHDA and CDR2 SQIVND (reference sequence). The CDR3 region is CARTEKGTQYF. The CDR3 DNA follows: TGTGCCAGAACCGAGAAGGGGACCCAGTACTTC.

The V and J genes are TRBV12-5 and TRBJ2-5, with 7 positions matching TRBD2. V trimming: 1 base; J trimming: 2 bases; junction bases outside the gene matches: 16. CDR3 length equals 19 residues. From germline, CDR1 is LGHNT and CDR2 FRNRAP. The CDR3, as DNA: TGTGCTAGTGGTTTGGCCGCTCGACACGTAAGCGGGGCGCAAGAGACCCAGTACTTC. This encodes CASGLAARHVSGAQETQYF.